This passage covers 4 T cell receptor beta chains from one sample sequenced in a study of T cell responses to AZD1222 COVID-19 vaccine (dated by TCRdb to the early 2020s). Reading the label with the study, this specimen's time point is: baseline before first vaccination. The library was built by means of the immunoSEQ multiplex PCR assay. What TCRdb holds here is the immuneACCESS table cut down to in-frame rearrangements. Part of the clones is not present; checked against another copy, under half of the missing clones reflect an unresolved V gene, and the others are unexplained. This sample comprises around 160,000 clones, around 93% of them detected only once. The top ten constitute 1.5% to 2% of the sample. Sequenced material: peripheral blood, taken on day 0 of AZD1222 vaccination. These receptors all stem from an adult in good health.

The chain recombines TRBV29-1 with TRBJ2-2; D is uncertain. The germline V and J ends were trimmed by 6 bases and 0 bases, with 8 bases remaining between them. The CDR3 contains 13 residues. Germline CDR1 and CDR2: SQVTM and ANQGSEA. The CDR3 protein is CSVLSANTGELFF. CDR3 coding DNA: TGCAGCGTCCTCAGCGCGAACACCGGGGAGCTGTTTTTT.

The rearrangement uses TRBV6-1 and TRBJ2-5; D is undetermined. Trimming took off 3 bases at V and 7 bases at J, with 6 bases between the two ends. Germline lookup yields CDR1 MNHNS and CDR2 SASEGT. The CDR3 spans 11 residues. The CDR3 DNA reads TGTGCCAGCAGTGAGGTGGGGACCCAGTACTTC. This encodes CASSEVGTQYF.

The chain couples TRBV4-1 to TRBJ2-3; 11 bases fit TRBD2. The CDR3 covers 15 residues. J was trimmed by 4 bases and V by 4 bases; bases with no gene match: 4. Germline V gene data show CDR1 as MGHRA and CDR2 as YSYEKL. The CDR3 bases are TGCGCCAGCAGCCCAGGGACTAGCGGACCAGATACGCAGTATTTT. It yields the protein CASSPGTSGPDTQYF.

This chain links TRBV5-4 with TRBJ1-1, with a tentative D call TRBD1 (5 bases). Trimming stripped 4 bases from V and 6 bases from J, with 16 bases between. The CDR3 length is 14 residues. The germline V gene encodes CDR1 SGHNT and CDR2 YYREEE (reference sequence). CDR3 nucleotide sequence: TGTGCCAGCAGCACGCGGGACCCGACGGCTGAAGCTTTCTTT. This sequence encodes CASSTRDPTAEAFF.